Below are 3 T cell receptor beta chains sequenced from a single sample in a study of blood T cell repertoires in COVID-19. Produced via immunoSEQ multiplex PCR; TCRdb's table is partial and in-frame only. Of 300,000 to 400,000 clones detected, 88% appear once; the ten largest clones hold 4%. Sequencing was carried out using peripheral blood. The source of these receptors is a woman between 45 and 65 years old with active or convalescent COVID-19.

The chain joins TRBV18 to TRBJ1-4; D uncertain. Trimming took off 4 bases at V and 0 bases at J, with 12 bases between the two ends. From germline, CDR1 is KGHSH and CDR2 LQKENI. This CDR3 has 16 amino acids. The DNA for the CDR3 is TGTGCCAGCTCACAAGATGGCTTTGCAACTAATGAAAAACTGTTTTTT. Its protein is CASSQDGFATNEKLFF.

V usage is TRBV2 and J usage is TRBJ1-6; D remains ambiguous. Trimming removed 4 bases from V and 7 bases from J, with 23 bases in between. Germline CDR1 is SNHLY and CDR2 is FYNNEI. The CDR3 has 18 amino acids. The CDR3 region has the DNA TGTGCCAGCAGTGGGAATTCCTTATCCGGGATATACAATTCACCCCTCCACTTT. It encodes CASSGNSLSGIYNSPLHF.

V and J are TRBV28 and TRBJ1-1, with D possibly being TRBD1 (5 bases). V shed 6 bases and J shed 3 bases, with 20 bases lying between them. The CDR3 is 16 amino acids. Looked up from germline, CDR1 is MDHEN and CDR2 is SYDVKM. CDR3 sequence (DNA): TGTGCCAGCAGCCCCGGGACTCCTCTGGGGGACACTGAAGCTTTCTTT. Protein product: CASSPGTPLGDTEAFF.